A single sample gave rise to the 31 T cell receptor beta chains below, sequenced in a study of control samples from healthy donors and cancer patients. Sequencing was performed with immunoSEQ multiplex PCR; in TCRdb, only in-frame clones are kept and a portion is missing. Among about 85,000 clones listed, about 89% were seen once. The sequenced sample consisted of blood. These TCRs come from a woman aged 55-70 years in good health.

The chain recombines TRBV6-2 or TRBV6-3 with TRBJ2-1; TRBD2 agrees at 10 bases. V was pared by 0 bases and J by 0 bases, with 8 bases of the junction left unmatched. CDR1 and CDR2 (germline): MNHEY, SVGEGT. The length of the CDR3 is 19 residues. The CDR3 loop is CASSYSTSGTLSSYNEQFF. CDR3 bases: TGTGCCAGCAGTTACTCAACTAGCGGGACTTTGAGCTCCTACAATGAGCAGTTCTTC.

This clone occurred once. This rearrangement joins TRBV28 to TRBJ2-4; either TRBD1 or TRBD2 may fit D (5 bases each). Between the trimmed V and J ends, which lost 1 base and 9 bases, there was a span of 13 bases. The CDR3 contains 14 residues. The germline gives CDR1 MDHEN, CDR2 SYDVKM. CDR3 residues: CASSLYTGPGIQYF. The CDR3 coding sequence is TGTGCCAGCAGTTTATATACGGGACCAGGCATTCAGTACTTC.

This rearrangement joins TRBV24-1 to TRBJ2-3, with TRBD1 identical over 7 bases. Trimming took 4 bases from V and 1 from J; bases not matched to a gene: 1. Germline-derived CDR1 and CDR2 are KGHDR and SFDVKD. CDR3 length: 14 amino acids. The CDR3 nucleotides read TGTGCCACCAGTGAAACAGGGGGCACAGATACGCAGTATTTT. Translating gives CATSETGGTDTQYF.

This CDR3 is CASSPLRGGYGYTF. The DNA for the CDR3 is TGTGCCAGCAGCCCCCTCCGAGGAGGCTATGGCTACACCTTC. The chain combines TRBV7-4 with TRBJ1-2; D is unclear. Trimming left V 5 bases short and J 4 bases short, with 14 bases between. There are 14 residues in the CDR3. CDR1 and CDR2 (germline): SGHVT, SQSDAQ.

This chain joins TRBV5-1 and TRBJ2-1; 7 bases are shared with TRBD2. V lost 2 bases and J lost 0; bases outside the gene matches: 2. The germline V gene has CDR1 SGHRS and CDR2 YFSETQ. The CDR3 length is 15 residues. CDR3 bases: TGCGCCAGCAGCTTCAGGGACTACTCCTACAATGAGCAGTTCTTC. It yields the protein CASSFRDYSYNEQFF.

The genes are TRBV11-3 and TRBJ2-1, with a tentative D call TRBD2 (5 bases). CDR1 is SGHNT and CDR2 is YENEEA in the germline V gene. This CDR3 has 14 amino acids. V was clipped by 4 bases and J by 2 bases, with 9 bases between them. This CDR3 is CASSYGETYNEQFF. CDR3 bases: TGTGCCAGCAGCTACGGGGAAACCTACAATGAGCAGTTCTTC.

V gene TRBV2 combines with J gene TRBJ2-1; D perhaps matches TRBD2 (5 bases). Trimming shortened V by 2 bases and J by 9 bases, and 11 bases separated the two germline ends. There are 13 residues in the CDR3. Germline V CDR1 and CDR2: SNHLY, FYNNEI. In nucleotides, the CDR3 is TGTGCCAGCAGTGAATCCGCCGGGATTGAGCAGTTCTTC. Translated: CASSESAGIEQFF.

For the CDR3, the DNA is TGCGCCAGCAGCGGCAGAGGTGCAACTAATGAAAAACTGTTTTTT. Translated, it gives CASSGRGATNEKLFF. V usage is TRBV5-1 and J usage is TRBJ1-4; D is unresolved. Trimming cost V 4 bases and J 0 bases, with 10 bases left between them. The CDR3 covers 15 residues. Germline V lookup: CDR1 SGHRS, CDR2 YFSETQ.

This chain links TRBV7-2 with TRBJ2-3, with no clear D. Germline V CDR1 and CDR2: SGHTA, FQGNSA. This CDR3 has 13 amino acids. Trimming took off 1 base at V and 6 bases at J, with 8 bases between the two ends. CDR3 residues: CASSLVRTDTQYF. DNA for the CDR3: TGTGCCAGCAGCTTAGTAAGGACCGATACGCAGTATTTT.

This clone was counted once. The chain employs TRBV6-6 and TRBJ1-1; D is ambiguous. The ends were cut back, 4 bases at V and 6 bases at J, with 9 bases in the middle. Germline V gives CDR1 MNHNY, CDR2 SVGAGI (reference sequence). This CDR3 is 12 amino acids long. The CDR3 bases are TGTGCCAGCAGTTCCCTCTTTGCTGAAGCTTTCTTT. This sequence encodes CASSSLFAEAFF.

The V call is TRBV11-1, the J call TRBJ2-1; no firm D call. The CDR3 spans 15 residues. V lost 1 base to trimming and J lost 0 bases, with 7 bases between them. CDR1 SGHAT and CDR2 FQDESV come from the germline V gene (reference sequence). The CDR3 loop is CASSLEPNSYNEQFF. The CDR3 DNA sequence: TGTGCCAGCAGCTTAGAACCTAACTCCTACAATGAGCAGTTCTTC.

J is TRBJ2-1 and V is TRBV9; D remains unclear. This CDR3 is 16 amino acids long. V lost 0 bases and J lost 5, with 15 bases in between. Looked up from germline, CDR1 is SGDLS and CDR2 is YYNGEE. CDR3 coding DNA: TGTGCCAGCAGCGTAGGGCAGTCTCCCGTCAACAATGAGCAGTTCTTC. This codes for CASSVGQSPVNNEQFF. The complete variable domain, with remaining parts taken from reference TRBV9 and TRBJ2-1, reads DSGVTQTPKHLITATGQRVTLRCSPRSGDLSVYWYQQSLDQGLQFLIQYYNGEERAKGNILERFSAQQFPDLHSELNLSSLELGDSALYFCASSVGQSPVNNEQFFGPGTRLTVL.

The gene calls are TRBV9 and TRBJ2-3, with TRBD2 identical over 11 bases. V lost 2 bases and J lost 4; bases outside the gene matches: 6. This CDR3 region has 16 residues. CDR1 SGDLS and CDR2 YYNGEE come from the germline V gene. CDR3 region: CASSVVAGGGPDTQYF. CDR3 nucleotide sequence: TGTGCCAGCAGCGTGGTAGCGGGAGGGGGTCCAGATACGCAGTATTTT. Supplemented by reference TRBV9 and TRBJ2-3, the full variable domain reads DSGVTQTPKHLITATGQRVTLRCSPRSGDLSVYWYQQSLDQGLQFLIQYYNGEERAKGNILERFSAQQFPDLHSELNLSSLELGDSALYFCASSVVAGGGPDTQYFGPGTRLTVL.

The rearrangement uses TRBV10-1 and TRBJ2-7; tentatively, D is TRBD2 (6 bases). The length of the CDR3 is 13 residues. Trimming stripped 3 bases from V and 7 bases from J, with 13 bases between. Germline lookup yields CDR1 WNHNN and CDR2 SYGVQD (reference sequence). The CDR3 coding sequence is TGCGCCAGCAGTGACCAAAGACTAGGTGAGCAGTACTTC. Its translation: CASSDQRLGEQYF.

This sequence joins TRBV6-6 and TRBJ2-7; 11 nucleotides agree with TRBD2. V lost 3 bases to trimming and J lost 4 bases; unmatched junction nucleotides: 2. The germline gives CDR1 MNHNY, CDR2 SVGAGI (reference sequence). The CDR3 contains 14 residues. The CDR3 sequence: CASSYGLAGYEQYF. The CDR3 nucleotides read TGTGCCAGCAGTTATGGACTAGCGGGTTACGAGCAGTACTTC.

The chain carries TRBV5-1 and TRBJ1-1; D is undetermined. The V end was cut by 3 bases, the J end by 3 bases, with 12 bases between. The CDR3 covers 14 residues. Germline V gene lookup returns CDR1 SGHRS and CDR2 YFSETQ. The CDR3 DNA follows: TGCGCCAGCAGCTCCCCCGGGGAGTACACTGAAGCTTTCTTT. Translated: CASSSPGEYTEAFF.

This chain links TRBV18 with TRBJ1-1, with a weak D call TRBD1 (6 bases). The CDR3 sequence is 13 residues long. Per germline, CDR1 KGHSH and CDR2 LQKENI. V gave up 10 bases and J gave up 0 bases, with 12 bases separating them. CDR3 bases: TGTGCCACCGGGGGGCGAGTGAACACTGAAGCTTTCTTT. The encoded protein is CATGGRVNTEAFF.

This clone has more than one count but fewer than ten. The V and J genes are TRBV19 and TRBJ1-5; a weak D match, TRBD1 (6 bases). CDR3 size: 15 residues. Germline V gene data show CDR1 as LNHDA and CDR2 as SQIVND (reference sequence). V was trimmed by 8 bases and J by 4 bases, leaving 18 bases between them. In DNA, the CDR3 is TGTGCCAGTTTTGACGGGGGCGTGGGGAATCAGCCCCAGCATTTT. It specifies CASFDGGVGNQPQHF. The whole variable domain, filled in from reference TRBV19 and TRBJ1-5, reads DGGITQSPKYLFRKEGQNVTLSCEQNLNHDAMYWYRQDPGQGLRLIYYSQIVNDFQKGDIAEGYSVSREKKESFPLTVTSAQKNPTAFYLCASFDGGVGNQPQHFGDGTRLSIL.

The chain carries TRBV19 and TRBJ2-5, with no clear D. The CDR3 has 14 amino acids. Germline-derived CDR1 and CDR2 are LNHDA and SQIVND (reference sequence). V was clipped by 1 base and J by 5 bases, with 11 bases between them. The CDR3 reads CASSIVGLGETQYF. The DNA of the CDR3 is TGTGCCAGTAGTATAGTGGGTCTCGGCGAGACCCAGTACTTC.

The gene calls are TRBV7-7 and TRBJ1-5; no definite D call. The CDR3 loop spans 15 amino acids. V was cut by 1 base and J by 6 bases, with 13 bases left in between. Germline V gives CDR1 SSHAT, CDR2 FNYEAQ (reference sequence). The CDR3 loop reads CASSLEVGQFQPQHF. The CDR3 DNA follows: TGTGCCAGCAGCTTAGAAGTTGGCCAATTTCAGCCCCAGCATTTT.

The rearrangement joins TRBV4-1 to TRBJ1-6; unclear D gene. V lost 2 bases and J lost 9, with 5 bases in between. The CDR3 extends over 12 amino acids. Germline V gene lookup returns CDR1 MGHRA and CDR2 YSYEKL. This CDR3 is CASSQISSPLHF. The CDR3 bases are TGCGCCAGCAGCCAAATAAGTTCACCCCTCCACTTT.

The rearrangement links TRBV10-3 to TRBJ1-1; 8 bases fit TRBD1. The trim removed 3 bases at V and 5 bases at J, leaving 11 bases unmatched. The CDR3 length is 16 residues. CDR1 is ENHRY, CDR2 SYGVKD, per germline. Written as DNA, the CDR3 is TGTGCCATCAGTGATGGGGTCGGCAGGGGGCGGACTGAAGCTTTCTTT. Protein product: CAISDGVGRGRTEAFF.

The V and J genes are TRBV7-2 and TRBJ1-1, with D possibly TRBD1 on 5 matching bases. Germline CDR1 and CDR2: SGHTA and FQGNSA. V lost 3 bases and J 3 bases, leaving 11 bases between the germline ends. This CDR3 is built from 14 residues. Here the CDR3 reads CASSFSPRDTEAFF. In nucleotides, the CDR3 is TGTGCCAGCAGCTTCAGCCCCAGGGACACTGAAGCTTTCTTT.

This chain links TRBV9 with TRBJ1-2; a weak D match, TRBD1 (5 bases). The V gene's germline CDR1 is SGDLS and CDR2 YYNGEE. The germline V and J ends were trimmed by 3 bases and 5 bases, with 8 bases remaining between them. The CDR3 consists of 12 residues. CDR3 sequence (DNA): TGTGCCAGCAGCGGGGACGGATATGGCTACACCTTC. This gives the protein CASSGDGYGYTF.

J is TRBJ1-5 and V is TRBV6-1; tentative D call: TRBD1 (6 bases). The CDR3 totals 15 residues. The V and J ends lost 3 bases and 6 bases respectively, with 15 bases between them. CDR1 MNHNS and CDR2 SASEGT come from the germline V gene. CDR3 DNA: TGTGCCAGCAGTGACAGCAGGGGCGGGGGTCAGCCCCAGCATTTT. Residues: CASSDSRGGGQPQHF.

The V call is TRBV2, the J call TRBJ2-7, with D tentatively TRBD2 (6 bases). The V gene lost 6 bases and the J gene lost 3 bases, with 9 bases spanning the gap. This CDR3 region has 12 residues. Germline CDR1 SNHLY, CDR2 FYNNEI. CDR3 DNA sequence: TGTGCCAGCAGACTAGCTTACTACGAGCAGTACTTC. As protein: CASRLAYYEQYF. Based on the CDR3 plus reference TRBV2 and TRBJ2-7, the full variable domain is EPEVTQTPSHQVTQMGQEVILRCVPISNHLYFYWYRQILGQKVEFLVSFYNNEISEKSEIFDDQFSVERPDGSNFTLKIRSTKLEDSAMYFCASRLAYYEQYFGPGTRLTVT.

This clone was found once. The genes are TRBV27 and TRBJ2-1, with TRBD2 matching 15 bases. This CDR3 is built from 16 residues. The trim removed 5 bases at V and 8 bases at J, leaving 7 bases unmatched. Germline V CDR1 and CDR2: MNHEY, SMNVEV (reference sequence). CDR3 sequence (DNA): TGTGCCAGCAGTCCAAAGGGACTAGCGGGAGGACATGAGCAGTTCTTC. It encodes CASSPKGLAGGHEQFF.

The genes are TRBV7-9 and TRBJ1-5; no clear D gene. There are 13 residues in the CDR3. CDR1 and CDR2 from the germline V gene are SEHNR and FQNEAQ (reference sequence). Trimming pared 1 base from V and 7 bases from J, leaving 8 bases between. The CDR3 reads CASSLEAGQPQHF. The DNA of the CDR3 is TGTGCCAGCAGCTTAGAGGCGGGGCAGCCCCAGCATTTT.

V gene TRBV9 combines with J gene TRBJ2-3, with 10 bases matching TRBD2. Germline V CDR1 and CDR2: SGDLS, YYNGEE. This CDR3 region has 19 residues. With V trimmed by 3 bases and J by 4 bases, 17 bases remained unmatched. The CDR3 DNA follows: TGTGCCAGCAGCGACGGCGTCAGCGGGAGGGCGCCCTTTTCAGATACGCAGTATTTT. Residues: CASSDGVSGRAPFSDTQYF.

The V and J genes are TRBV10-3 and TRBJ1-6; D perhaps matches TRBD1 (6 bases). The germline V gene encodes CDR1 ENHRY and CDR2 SYGVKD. The CDR3 contains 15 residues. Deletions cut 10 bases from V and 8 bases from J, with 21 bases between. The CDR3 DNA is TGTGCCACCCAAGGGCGAAGGGGGGCTGATTCACCCCTCCACTTT. Protein: CATQGRRGADSPLHF.

In its sample, this clone was seen once. The rearrangement joins TRBV7-9 to TRBJ1-1, with a tentative D call TRBD1 (6 bases). The CDR3 runs to 15 residues. Germline values: CDR1 SEHNR, CDR2 FQNEAQ (reference sequence). Between the trimmed V and J ends, which lost 1 base and 3 bases, there was a span of 12 bases. CDR3 nucleotides: TGTGCCAGCAGCTTAGGGGCAGCAGGGGACACTGAAGCTTTCTTT. It translates to CASSLGAAGDTEAFF. Drawing the rest from reference TRBV7-9 and TRBJ1-1, the complete variable domain is DTGVSQNPRHKITKRGQNVTFRCDPISEHNRLYWYRQTLGQGPEFLTYFQNEAQLEKSRLLSDRFSAERPKGSFSTLEIQRTEQGDSAMYLCASSLGAAGDTEAFFGQGTRLTVV.